Given below is one TCR beta chain in context. The sample belongs to a study of blood T cell repertoires in COVID-19. In the original analysis: Using reference gene primer amplification, nucleated cell counts were estimated. Only in-frame clones appear in the TCRdb table, and some are missing; sequencing was by immunoSEQ multiplex PCR. V and J calls and clone size come straight from that table; D and trimming were deduced from the DNA. The table has some 150,000 clones, around four fifths seen once. The receptor was derived from a human donor in a cohort sampled during active COVID-19. Sequencing was done on a sample of peripheral blood.

The CDR3 bases are TGTGCCAGCAGCGTAGACGAACTAGCGGGGATCCATGAGCAGTTCTTC. Translation gives CASSVDELAGIHEQFF. The J gene is TRBJ2-1, the V gene TRBV9, with 10 bases aligning to TRBD2. The junction had 8 bases not matched to a gene; V was cut back by 0 bases and J by 8 bases. CDR3 size: 16 residues. The germline CDR1 and CDR2 sequences are SGDLS and YYNGEE.